A selection of T cell receptor beta chains follows, all from one sample in a study of CD8+CD57+ T cells in acquired aplastic anemia. Using its own MiXCR run on the reads, TCRdb lists one record per CDR3 protein. The sample yields about 160,000 distinct CDR3 sequences, 71% seen once. The sequenced material came from sorted CD4+, CD8+, or CD8+CD57+ T cells (not recorded which) from PBMCs. The receptors stem from a human donor with aplastic anemia. The CDR3 runs from the conserved cysteine through the conserved F or W. The D gene is left open where the match is weak. Rows may omit the clone size; those that give it use once, few, many or a size class.

d_call,cdr3_length,j_call,v_call,clone_size,cdr3_aa,cdr3_nt
TRBD2,17,TRBJ2-5,TRBV10-3,NA,CAEFGGLALWGGETQYF,TGTGCCGAATTTGGCGGACTAGCGCTATGGGGCGGGGAGACCCAGTACTTC
NA,13,TRBJ1-2,TRBV10-3,few,CAISDPIDYGYTF,TGTGCCATCAGTGACCCGATCGACTATGGCTACACCTTC
NA,13,TRBJ1-2,TRBV20-1,once,CSARDFRGYGYTF,TGCAGTGCTAGAGATTTCAGAGGGTATGGCTACACCTTC
NA,14,TRBJ2-3,TRBV7-3,few,CASSRTGWMDTQYF,TGTGCCAGCAGCAGGACCGGGTGGATGGATACGCAGTATTTT
NA,13,TRBJ2-7,TRBV5-1,NA,CASSLGGQYEQYF,TGCGCCAGCAGCTTGGGAGGACAGTACGAGCAGTACTTC
NA,13,TRBJ2-3,TRBV7-9,NA,CASSDTSTDTQYF,TGTGCCAGCAGCGATACTAGCACAGATACGCAGTATTTT
NA,8,TRBJ2-7,TRBV7-7,NA,CASSPQYF,TGTGCCAGCAGCCCCCAGTACTTC
NA,14,TRBJ1-6,TRBV7-9,NA,CASSLGNYNSPLHF,TGTGCCAGCAGCTTGGGGAATTATAATTCACCCCTCCACTTT
NA,15,TRBJ2-3,TRBV7-9,NA,CASSFTSSPTDTQYF,TGTGCCAGCAGCTTTACATCCAGCCCCACAGATACGCAGTATTTT
TRBD1,12,TRBJ2-7,TRBV13,NA,CASSLLRGPPYF,TGTGCCAGCAGCCTACTCAGGGGGCCCCCGTACTTC
TRBD1,13,TRBJ2-7,TRBV20-1,NA,CSGRGTGTYEQYF,TGCAGTGGGAGAGGGACAGGGACCTACGAGCAGTACTTC
NA,13,TRBJ1-5,TRBV20-1,NA,CSARKSGDQPQHF,TGCAGTGCTAGAAAATCTGGGGATCAGCCCCAGCATTTT
NA,15,TRBJ2-7,TRBV5-1,NA,CASSLRGFGREYQYF,TGCGCCAGCAGCTTGAGGGGTTTCGGCCGCGAATATCAGTACTTC
NA,12,TRBJ2-1,TRBV10-3,NA,CAISWTQGEQFF,TGTGCCATCAGTTGGACCCAGGGGGAGCAGTTCTTC
NA,11,TRBJ2-7,TRBV10-1,NA,CASSAPHEQYF,TGCGCCAGCAGTGCCCCTCACGAGCAGTACTTC
NA,15,TRBJ2-3,TRBV15,NA,CATSRDPKDGSRQYF,TGTGCCACCAGCAGAGACCCCAAGGACGGGTCGAGGCAGTATTTT
TRBD1,12,TRBJ1-2,TRBV29-1,many,CSTRTGNYGYTF,TGCAGCACCAGGACAGGGAACTATGGCTACACCTTC
NA,13,TRBJ2-2,TRBV9,few,CASSVGNPGELFF,TGTGCCAGCAGCGTTGGAAATCCCGGGGAGCTGTTTTTT
NA,16,TRBJ1-1,TRBV19,NA,CASSDAAGLWGTEAFF,TGTGCCAGTAGTGATGCGGCTGGGTTATGGGGCACTGAAGCTTTCTTT
TRBD1,15,TRBJ1-5,TRBV20-1,NA,CSAPGDRGDSEPQHF,TGCAGTGCTCCCGGGGACAGGGGAGATAGTGAGCCCCAGCATTTT
NA,15,TRBJ1-1,TRBV4-1,NA,CASSLPGQTNTEAFF,TGCGCCAGCAGCCTACCAGGACAGACGAACACTGAAGCTTTCTTT
NA,13,TRBJ2-1,TRBV7-3,NA,CASSPPPVNEQFF,TGTGCCAGCAGCCCCCCCCCGGTCAATGAGCAGTTCTTC
NA,10,TRBJ2-5,TRBV20-1,NA,CSARNGSQYF,TGCAGTGCTAGAAATGGGTCCCAGTACTTC
NA,11,TRBJ2-2,TRBV19,few,CASGLTGELFF,TGTGCCAGTGGTTTAACCGGGGAGCTGTTTTTT
NA,15,TRBJ1-5,TRBV6-1,few,CASSELTITSQPQHF,TGTGCCAGCAGTGAGTTAACAATTACTAGCCAGCCCCAGCATTTT
TRBD2,13,TRBJ2-5,TRBV24-1,NA,CATSGQAGETQYF,TGTGCCACCAGCGGACAAGCGGGGGAGACCCAGTACTTC
TRBD1,14,TRBJ2-1,TRBV20-1,NA,CSAHRDSLGNEQFF,TGCAGTGCGCACCGGGACAGCCTAGGGAATGAGCAGTTCTTC
NA,16,TRBJ1-4,TRBV5-1,NA,CASSLEQSATNEKLFF,TGCGCCAGCAGCTTGGAGCAGTCTGCAACTAATGAAAAACTGTTTTTT
NA,13,TRBJ1-1,TRBV7-9,NA,CASSQEGGTEAFF,TGTGCCAGCAGCCAAGAAGGGGGCACTGAAGCTTTCTTT
TRBD2,15,TRBJ2-7,TRBV20-1,NA,CSARDTDSGIYEQYF,TGCAGTGCTAGAGACACGGATAGCGGGATCTACGAGCAGTACTTC
NA,12,TRBJ1-2,TRBV7-9,once,CASSFSGDGYTF,TGTGCCAGCAGCTTCTCAGGGGACGGCTACACCTTC
NA,16,TRBJ2-5,TRBV7-8,NA,CASSLKGIAVGETQYF,TGTGCCAGCAGCCTCAAAGGGATAGCGGTCGGTGAGACCCAGTACTTC
NA,17,TRBJ1-5,TRBV4-3,NA,CASSQDLRTLSNQPQHF,TGCGCCAGCAGCCAAGACCTCCGGACACTTAGCAATCAGCCCCAGCATTTT
NA,14,TRBJ1-5,TRBV10-2,NA,CASSERGVDQPQHF,TGCGCCAGCAGTGAGAGGGGCGTGGATCAGCCCCAGCATTTT
NA,14,TRBJ2-7,TRBV24-1,NA,CATSRFGVTYEQYF,TGTGCCACCAGTCGGTTCGGGGTTACCTACGAGCAGTACTTC
NA,13,TRBJ1-1,TRBV2,NA,CASSRDVSAEAFF,TGTGCCAGCAGTCGAGACGTTAGCGCTGAAGCTTTCTTT
NA,17,TRBJ1-1,TRBV9,NA,CASSAYDHSGDNTEAFF,TGTGCCAGCAGCGCTTACGACCACTCAGGGGACAACACTGAAGCTTTCTTT
NA,14,TRBJ1-1,TRBV25-1,NA,CASRDTGSTTEAFF,TGTGCCAGCCGGGACACGGGAAGTACCACTGAAGCTTTCTTT
NA,19,TRBJ2-6,TRBV11-3,many,CASSSWTETSPTGANVLTF,TGTGCCAGCAGCTCTTGGACAGAAACCAGTCCAACTGGGGCCAACGTCCTGACTTTC
TRBD1,16,TRBJ2-5,TRBV7-9,once,CASSQKGQGTGETQYF,TGTGCCAGCAGCCAGAAAGGACAGGGGACGGGAGAGACCCAGTACTTC